This T cell receptor beta chain was documented in a study of T cells and Merkel cell carcinoma outcomes. Points from the study as a whole: Reportedly, T-cell repertoire with density predicts Merkel cell carcinoma outcomes.

Sequenced by immunoSEQ multiplex PCR; TCRdb stores in-frame clones only, minus some. Found here are 11,000 to 15,000 clones, around nine tenths of them singletons; the top ten hold roughly 2%. The V gene end was trimmed by 0 bases and the J gene end by 5 bases; junction bases not matched to a gene: 6. The CDR3 runs 16 residues. Per the germline V gene, CDR1 is SGDLS and CDR2 is YYNGEE. Of note for this clone: Its cognate antigen is unknown.

Sequencing was carried out using tumor tissue from Merkel cell carcinoma. The receptor's source is a human donor with Merkel cell carcinoma. This rearrangement joins TRBV9 to TRBJ2-1; 9 nucleotides align to TRBD2. CDR3 nucleotide sequence: TGTGCCAGCAGCGTAGTTGGACTAGCGAGTAACAATGAGCAGTTCTTC. It codes for CASSVVGLASNNEQFF. The variable domain in full, completed from reference TRBV9 and TRBJ2-1, reads DSGVTQTPKHLITATGQRVTLRCSPRSGDLSVYWYQQSLDQGLQFLIQYYNGEERAKGNILERFSAQQFPDLHSELNLSSLELGDSALYFCASSVVGLASNNEQFFGPGTRLTVL.